The 23 T cell receptor beta chains presented below share a single source sample, sequenced in a study of CD8+ T cells in alopecia areata. cDNA reverse transcribed from extracted RNA served as the sequencing template. Using immunoSEQ multiplex PCR, the repertoire was profiled, and TCRdb retains in-frame clones only, with some absent. The table includes under 250,000 clones, 56% detected once. The sequencing input was CD8+ T cells sorted from blood. These receptors all come from a human donor in good health.

This chain links TRBV7-6 with TRBJ1-1; maybe TRBD1 (5 bases). The V and J ends lost 7 bases and 2 bases respectively, with 17 bases between them. Germline values: CDR1 SGHVS, CDR2 FNYEAQ. The CDR3 has 15 amino acids. The CDR3 region is CASTQASGVNTEAFF. The CDR3 DNA is TGTGCCAGCACCCAGGCGTCGGGGGTAAACACTGAAGCTTTCTTT.

The J gene is TRBJ2-7, the V gene TRBV4-1; 7 nucleotides line up with TRBD1. Trimming removed 4 bases from V and 0 bases from J; junction bases left unmatched: 3. CDR1 is MGHRA, CDR2 YSYEKL, per germline. The CDR3 is made up of 14 amino acids. The CDR3 is CASSPQGDSYEQYF. For the CDR3, the DNA is TGCGCCAGCAGCCCTCAGGGGGACTCCTACGAGCAGTACTTC.

A word on this clone: The junction departs from germline at one end; a sequencing error may be responsible. The chain has TRBV2 and TRBJ2-7; TRBD2 aligns across 10 bases. Germline CDR1 SNHLY, CDR2 FYNNEI. There are 15 residues in the CDR3. Here the CDR3 reads CASREGLAATYEQYF. Here the CDR3 DNA reads TGTGCCAGCAGGGAAGGACTAGCGGCCACCTACGAGCAGTACTTC.

V is TRBV6-5 and J is TRBJ2-7; D uncertain. V shed 6 bases and J shed 2 bases, with 17 bases lying between them. This CDR3 region has 15 residues. From germline, CDR1 is MNHEY and CDR2 SVGAGI. This chain's CDR3 is CASRQEIGVPYEQYF. The CDR3 nucleotides read TGTGCCAGCAGGCAAGAGATAGGTGTTCCCTACGAGCAGTACTTC.

This clone was observed once. The chain combines TRBV15 with TRBJ1-5, with D unresolved. CDR1 LNHNV and CDR2 YYDKDF come from the germline V gene (reference sequence). The length of the CDR3 is 15 residues. V was trimmed by 0 bases and J by 7 bases, leaving 13 bases between them. The CDR3 here is CATSRDREGGQPQHF. The DNA of the CDR3 is TGTGCCACCAGCAGAGATCGGGAAGGAGGGCAGCCCCAGCATTTT. The whole variable domain, remainder taken from reference TRBV15 and TRBJ1-5, is DAMVIQNPRYQVTQFGKPVTLSCSQTLNHNVMYWYQQKSSQAPKLLFHYYDKDFNNEADTPDNFQSRRPNTSFCFLDIRSPGLGDTAMYLCATSRDREGGQPQHFGDGTRLSIL.

This chain connects TRBV29-1 to TRBJ1-2; D is possibly TRBD1 (6 bases). Germline V lookup: CDR1 SQVTM, CDR2 ANQGSEA. The CDR3 runs 13 residues. V was trimmed by 2 bases and J by 7 bases, leaving 14 bases between them. The CDR3 nucleotides are TGCAGCGTTGAACTTCTGGGGGGCTTTGGCTACACCTTC. Protein sequence: CSVELLGGFGYTF.

This clone has just a few counts. This chain joins TRBV6-5 and TRBJ2-5; D might be TRBD2 (5 bases). V lost 8 bases and J lost 0, with 13 bases in between. Germline assignment: CDR1 MNHEY and CDR2 SVGAGI. The CDR3 extends over 14 amino acids. This chain's CDR3 is CASSAAEYQETQYF. The CDR3 DNA follows: TGTGCCAGCTCAGCAGCGGAGTACCAAGAGACCCAGTACTTC.

The chain is built from TRBV11-2 and TRBJ1-1; 8 bases map to TRBD1. This CDR3 has 16 amino acids. Trimming removed 2 bases from V and 2 bases from J; junction bases left unmatched: 7. Germline lookup yields CDR1 SGHAT and CDR2 FQNNGV. Here the CDR3 DNA reads TGTGCCAGCAGCTTATCTTGGACAGGGACAAACACTGAAGCTTTCTTT. This translates into CASSLSWTGTNTEAFF.

This sequence joins TRBV29-1 and TRBJ2-7, with 7 bases identical to TRBD1. The CDR3 runs 11 residues. From germline, CDR1 is SQVTM and CDR2 ANQGSEA. Germline trimming cut 7 bases from V and 3 bases from J; bases unmatched to any gene: 3. DNA for the CDR3: TGCAGCGCCCGACAGGGCTACGAGCAGTACTTC. This translates into CSARQGYEQYF.

This clone was found a few times. The CDR3 spells CSVEDVQDSNYGYTF. CDR3 DNA: TGCAGCGTTGAAGATGTGCAGGACTCTAACTATGGCTACACCTTC. The chain links TRBV29-1 to TRBJ1-2; D uncertain. Germline CDR1 SQVTM, CDR2 ANQGSEA. This CDR3 comprises 15 residues. V dropped 0 bases and J dropped 0 bases, with 11 bases sitting between them.

Concerning this clone itself: Additional DNA sequences in this sample encode the identical CDR3. The rearrangement uses TRBV30 and TRBJ1-1; D call uncertain. The ends were cut back, 2 bases at V and 0 bases at J, with 7 bases in the middle. Looked up from germline, CDR1 is GTSNPN and CDR2 is SVGIG (reference sequence). This CDR3 region has 13 residues. The chain's CDR3 is CAWSLGMNTEAFF. DNA for the CDR3: TGTGCCTGGAGTCTAGGGATGAACACTGAAGCTTTCTTT.

The chain combines TRBV6-1 with TRBJ2-5; TRBD1 matches at 7 bases. Per germline, CDR1 MNHNS and CDR2 SASEGT. This CDR3 is 14 amino acids long. V dropped 6 bases and J dropped 5; count of bases not matched to a gene: 9. The CDR3 DNA reads TGTGCCAGCAGCGACAGGGTGGTGGGGGAGACCCAGTACTTC. This encodes CASSDRVVGETQYF.

This clone was seen more than once but under ten times. The genes are TRBV29-1 and TRBJ2-7; 9 bases match TRBD1. The V segment lost 6 bases and the J segment 5 bases; nucleotides outside the gene matches: 2. The CDR3 consists of 11 residues. The germline V gene has CDR1 SQVTM and CDR2 ANQGSEA. CDR3: CSVRTGDEQYF. The CDR3 bases are TGCAGCGTCCGGACAGGGGACGAGCAGTACTTC.

The chain recombines TRBV2 with TRBJ2-1; D remains unclear. This CDR3 contains 12 residues. The germline gives CDR1 SNHLY, CDR2 FYNNEI. V was cut by 7 bases and J by 3 bases, with 7 bases left in between. CDR3 sequence reads: CASTWGYNEQFF. Written as DNA, the CDR3 is TGTGCCAGCACCTGGGGCTACAATGAGCAGTTCTTC.

J is TRBJ2-3 and V is TRBV13, with a tentative D call TRBD1 (7 bases). Germline V CDR1 and CDR2: PRHDT, FYEKMQ (reference sequence). Trimming took 8 bases from V and 5 from J, leaving 20 bases between them. The CDR3 consists of 15 residues. The CDR3 DNA is TGTGCCAGCGCAGACGGAGGGGGCGAGCGAGATACGCAGTATTTT. Amino acids: CASADGGGERDTQYF.

This rearrangement joins TRBV10-1 to TRBJ2-1, with D possibly TRBD1 on 6 matching bases. Germline loops: CDR1 WNHNN, CDR2 SYGVQD (reference sequence). The CDR3 has 13 amino acids. The V and J ends lost 4 bases and 4 bases respectively, with 8 bases between them. Written as DNA, the CDR3 is TGCGCCAGCAGTGGGACAGATTACAATGAGCAGTTCTTC. Its protein is CASSGTDYNEQFF.

The chain uses TRBV2 and TRBJ1-1; TRBD1 aligns across 11 bases. The CDR3 spans 14 residues. Germline lookup yields CDR1 SNHLY and CDR2 FYNNEI. J was trimmed by 0 bases and V by 6 bases; bases with no gene match: 0. CDR3 nucleotides: TGTGCCAGCAGGGACAGGGGGCTGAACACTGAAGCTTTCTTT. This gives the protein CASRDRGLNTEAFF. Variable domain in full (rest from reference TRBV2 and TRBJ1-1): EPEVTQTPSHQVTQMGQEVILRCVPISNHLYFYWYRQILGQKVEFLVSFYNNEISEKSEIFDDQFSVERPDGSNFTLKIRSTKLEDSAMYFCASRDRGLNTEAFFGQGTRLTVV.

This clone was counted only a few times. The chain is built from TRBV5-6 and TRBJ1-6; 7 nucleotides match TRBD1. Germline CDR1 SGHDT, CDR2 YYEEEE. With 5 bases clipped from V and 6 bases from J, the junction kept 5 bases outside the gene matches. CDR3 size: 14 residues. The CDR3 loop reads CASRRQGLNSPLHF. Here the CDR3 DNA reads TGTGCCAGCAGACGACAGGGCCTTAATTCACCCCTCCACTTT. Using reference TRBV5-6 and TRBJ1-6 for the parts outside the CDR3, the full variable domain is DAGVTQSPTHLIKTRGQQVTLRCSPKSGHDTVSWYQQALGQGPQFIFQYYEEEERQRGNFPDRFSGHQFPNYSSELNVNALLLGDSALYLCASRRQGLNSPLHFGNGTRLTVT.

This chain links TRBV29-1 with TRBJ2-1; D is unclear. The ends were cut back, 0 bases at V and 4 bases at J, with 10 bases in the middle. The CDR3 sequence is 14 residues long. CDR1 and CDR2 (germline): SQVTM, ANQGSEA. The CDR3, as DNA: TGCAGCGTTGAAGATAGCAGCAGGTACAATGAGCAGTTCTTC. Translating gives CSVEDSSRYNEQFF.

The V and J genes are TRBV29-1 and TRBJ1-1; no definite D call. The CDR3 extends over 14 amino acids. Germline V gene data show CDR1 as SQVTM and CDR2 as ANQGSEA. The ends were cut back, 3 bases at V and 5 bases at J, with 16 bases in the middle. CDR3 in amino acids: CSVDPPRMGTEAFF. Here the CDR3 DNA reads TGCAGCGTTGACCCACCGAGAATGGGGACTGAAGCTTTCTTT.

This chain joins TRBV11-2 and TRBJ1-5; D unresolved. The germline V gene encodes CDR1 SGHAT and CDR2 FQNNGV. The CDR3 spans 16 residues. Trimming cost V 0 bases and J 0 bases, with 9 bases left between them. The CDR3 DNA reads TGTGCCAGCAGCTTAGATCGGGTGGCTAGCAATCAGCCCCAGCATTTT. This gives the protein CASSLDRVASNQPQHF.

This chain uses TRBV9 with TRBJ1-6, with TRBD1 identical over 12 bases. The trim removed 3 bases at V and 9 bases at J, leaving 1 base unmatched. The germline gives CDR1 SGDLS, CDR2 YYNGEE. The CDR3 loop spans 14 amino acids. The CDR3 region is CASSEGQGASPLHF. CDR3 bases: TGTGCCAGCAGCGAGGGACAGGGGGCTTCACCCCTCCACTTT.

The chain has TRBV4-1 and TRBJ2-7; D gene unclear. CDR3 length: 15 amino acids. Germline V lookup: CDR1 MGHRA, CDR2 YSYEKL. The germline V and J ends were trimmed by 4 bases and 2 bases, with 15 bases remaining between them. CDR3: CASSPGGGPPYEQYF. CDR3 nucleotides: TGCGCCAGCAGCCCAGGCGGCGGACCGCCCTACGAGCAGTACTTC.